Presented here are 2 T cell receptor beta chains from one specimen sequenced in a study of PD-L1 blockade in urothelial cancer. Time point here: peripheral blood 6 weeks after treatment start. Sequencing used immunoSEQ multiplex PCR; TCRdb keeps in-frame clones, though not all of them. The table shows about 30,000 clones, with about 85% occurring only once. Sequencing was performed on PBMCs, taken around atezolizumab (anti-PD-L1) treatment. The receptors shown here come from a man between 65 and 85 years old with urothelial cancer.

The gene calls are TRBV6-5 and TRBJ2-5; tentatively, D is TRBD2 (7 bases). CDR1 MNHEY and CDR2 SVGAGI come from the germline V gene. V was cut by 0 bases and J by 5 bases, with 16 bases left in between. The CDR3 has 16 residues. This CDR3 reads CASSYSGGGTGETQYF. Here the CDR3 DNA reads TGTGCCAGCAGTTACTCCGGCGGGGGCACGGGGGAGACCCAGTACTTC.

The genes are TRBV7-9 and TRBJ1-5, with TRBD1 identical over 7 bases. V was pared by 4 bases and J by 3 bases, with 9 bases of the junction left unmatched. Per the germline V gene, CDR1 is SEHNR and CDR2 is FQNEAQ (reference sequence). This CDR3 has 16 amino acids. The CDR3 spells CASSSSQTGLNQPQHF. The CDR3 coding sequence is TGTGCCAGCAGCTCGAGCCAGACAGGGCTCAATCAGCCCCAGCATTTT.